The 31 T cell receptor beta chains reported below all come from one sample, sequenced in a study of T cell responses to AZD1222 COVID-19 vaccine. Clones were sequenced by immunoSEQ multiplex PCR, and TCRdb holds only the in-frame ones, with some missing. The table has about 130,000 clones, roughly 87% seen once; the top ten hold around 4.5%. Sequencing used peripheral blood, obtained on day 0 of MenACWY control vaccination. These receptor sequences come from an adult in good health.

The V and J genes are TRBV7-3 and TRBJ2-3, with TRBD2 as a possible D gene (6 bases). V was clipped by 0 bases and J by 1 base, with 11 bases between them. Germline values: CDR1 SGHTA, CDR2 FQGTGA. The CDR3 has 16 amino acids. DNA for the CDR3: TGTGCCAGCAGCTTAACGGGGGGAGGTGGCACAGATACGCAGTATTTT. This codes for CASSLTGGGGTDTQYF.

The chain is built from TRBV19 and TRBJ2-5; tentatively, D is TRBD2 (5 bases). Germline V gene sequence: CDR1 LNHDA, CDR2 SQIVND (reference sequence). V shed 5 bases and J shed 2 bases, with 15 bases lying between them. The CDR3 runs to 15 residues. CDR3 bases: TGTGCCAGTAGTGAACTAGGGCGTTTTCAAGAGACCCAGTACTTC. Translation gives CASSELGRFQETQYF.

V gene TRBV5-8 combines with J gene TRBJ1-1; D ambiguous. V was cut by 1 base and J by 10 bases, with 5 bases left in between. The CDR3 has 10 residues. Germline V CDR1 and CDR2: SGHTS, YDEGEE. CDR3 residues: CASSLMGAFF. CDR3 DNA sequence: TGTGCCAGCAGCTTGATGGGAGCTTTCTTT.

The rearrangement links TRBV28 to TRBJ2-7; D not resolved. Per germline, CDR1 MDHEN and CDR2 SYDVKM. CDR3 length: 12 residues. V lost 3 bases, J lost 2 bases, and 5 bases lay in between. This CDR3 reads CASSLSAYEQYF. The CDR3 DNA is TGTGCCAGCAGTTTGTCGGCCTACGAGCAGTACTTC.

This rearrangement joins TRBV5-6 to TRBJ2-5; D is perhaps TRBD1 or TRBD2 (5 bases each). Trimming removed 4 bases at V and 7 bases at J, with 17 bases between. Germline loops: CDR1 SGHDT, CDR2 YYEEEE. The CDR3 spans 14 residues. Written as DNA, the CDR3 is TGTGCCAGCAGCAGGGACGGGCAGGGACGGACCCAGTACTTC. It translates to CASSRDGQGRTQYF. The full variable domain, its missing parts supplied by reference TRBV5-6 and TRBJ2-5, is DAGVTQSPTHLIKTRGQQVTLRCSPKSGHDTVSWYQQALGQGPQFIFQYYEEEERQRGNFPDRFSGHQFPNYSSELNVNALLLGDSALYLCASSRDGQGRTQYFGPGTRLLVL.

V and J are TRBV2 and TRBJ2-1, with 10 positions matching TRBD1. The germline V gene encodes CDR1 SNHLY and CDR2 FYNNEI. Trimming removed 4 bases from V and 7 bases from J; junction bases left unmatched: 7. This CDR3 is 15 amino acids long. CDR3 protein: CASSGDRGLSNEQFF. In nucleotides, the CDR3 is TGTGCCAGCAGTGGTGACAGGGGGCTGAGTAATGAGCAGTTCTTC.

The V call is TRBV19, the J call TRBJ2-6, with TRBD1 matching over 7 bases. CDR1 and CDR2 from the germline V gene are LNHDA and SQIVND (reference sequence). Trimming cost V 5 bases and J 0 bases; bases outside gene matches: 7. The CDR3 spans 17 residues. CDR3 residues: CASSWTGVSSGANVLTF. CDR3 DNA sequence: TGTGCCAGTAGTTGGACAGGAGTGAGCTCTGGGGCCAACGTCCTGACTTTC.

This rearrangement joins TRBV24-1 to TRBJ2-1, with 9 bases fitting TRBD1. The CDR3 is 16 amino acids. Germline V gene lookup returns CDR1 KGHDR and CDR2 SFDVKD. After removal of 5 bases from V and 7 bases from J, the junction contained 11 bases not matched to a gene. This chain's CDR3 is CATSVSGTGRENEQFF. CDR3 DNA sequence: TGTGCCACCAGTGTCTCAGGGACAGGGCGGGAGAATGAGCAGTTCTTC.

DNA of the CDR3: TGTGCCAGCAGCTTTGACAGCGACTCTGGAAACACCATATATTTT. It codes for CASSFDSDSGNTIYF. The chain uses TRBV2 and TRBJ1-3, with a weak D call TRBD1 (5 bases). Germline V lookup: CDR1 SNHLY, CDR2 FYNNEI. CDR3 length: 15 residues. V shed 6 bases and J shed 0 bases, with 12 bases lying between them.

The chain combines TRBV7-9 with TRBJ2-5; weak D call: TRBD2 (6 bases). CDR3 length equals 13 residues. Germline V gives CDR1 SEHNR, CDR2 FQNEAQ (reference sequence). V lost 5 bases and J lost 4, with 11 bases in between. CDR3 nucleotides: TGTGCCAGCAGCCCCCGGGACTTAGAGACCCAGTACTTC. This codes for CASSPRDLETQYF.

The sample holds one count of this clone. The CDR3 is CAIRGAGAANTEAFF. The CDR3 nucleotides read TGTGCCATCAGGGGGGCAGGGGCAGCGAACACTGAAGCTTTCTTT. The chain couples TRBV10-3 to TRBJ1-1, with D perhaps TRBD1 (6 bases). The germline gives CDR1 ENHRY, CDR2 SYGVKD. This CDR3 region has 15 residues. Trimming removed 6 bases at V and 1 base at J, with 15 bases between.

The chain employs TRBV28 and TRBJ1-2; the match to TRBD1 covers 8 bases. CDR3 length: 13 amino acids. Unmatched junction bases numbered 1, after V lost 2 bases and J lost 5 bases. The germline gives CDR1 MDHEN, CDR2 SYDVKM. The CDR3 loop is CASSLGQGYGYTF. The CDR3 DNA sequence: TGTGCCAGCAGTTTAGGACAGGGATATGGCTACACCTTC.

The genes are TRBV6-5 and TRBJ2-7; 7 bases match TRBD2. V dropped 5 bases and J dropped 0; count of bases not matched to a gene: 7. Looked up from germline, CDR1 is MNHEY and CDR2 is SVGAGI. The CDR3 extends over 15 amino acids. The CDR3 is CASSNPRGISYEQYV. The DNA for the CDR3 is TGTGCCAGCAGTAACCCGCGGGGGATCTCCTACGAGCAGTACGTC.

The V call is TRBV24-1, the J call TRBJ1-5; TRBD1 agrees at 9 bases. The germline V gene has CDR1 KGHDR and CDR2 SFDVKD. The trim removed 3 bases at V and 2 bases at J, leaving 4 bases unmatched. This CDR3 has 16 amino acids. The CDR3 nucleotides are TGTGCCACCAGTGATGAACGGACAGGGGGCAATCAGCCCCAGCATTTT. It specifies CATSDERTGGNQPQHF.

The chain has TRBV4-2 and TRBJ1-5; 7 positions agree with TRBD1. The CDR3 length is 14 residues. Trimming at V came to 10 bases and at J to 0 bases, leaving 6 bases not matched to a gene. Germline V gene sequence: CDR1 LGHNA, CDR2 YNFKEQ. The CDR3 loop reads CAIGTVYSNQPQHF. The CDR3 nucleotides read TGTGCCATTGGGACAGTTTATAGCAATCAGCCCCAGCATTTT.

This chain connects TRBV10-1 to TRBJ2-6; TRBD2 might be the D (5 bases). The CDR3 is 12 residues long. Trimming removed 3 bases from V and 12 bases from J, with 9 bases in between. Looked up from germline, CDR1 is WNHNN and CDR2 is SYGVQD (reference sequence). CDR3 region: CASSDRRGVLTF. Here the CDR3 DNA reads TGCGCCAGCAGTGACCGCCGGGGCGTCCTGACTTTC.

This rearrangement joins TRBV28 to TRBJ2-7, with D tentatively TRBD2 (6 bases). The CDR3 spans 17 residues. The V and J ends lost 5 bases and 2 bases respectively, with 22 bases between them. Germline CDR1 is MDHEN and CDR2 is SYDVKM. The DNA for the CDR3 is TGTGCCAGCAGTCACGATGGGACTTACATTAGTCCCTACGAGCAGTACTTC. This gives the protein CASSHDGTYISPYEQYF. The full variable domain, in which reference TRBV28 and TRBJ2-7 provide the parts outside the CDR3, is DVKVTQSSRYLVKRTGEKVFLECVQDMDHENMFWYRQDPGLGLRLIYFSYDVKMKEKGDIPEGYSVSREKKERFSLILESASTNQTSMYLCASSHDGTYISPYEQYFGPGTRLTVT.

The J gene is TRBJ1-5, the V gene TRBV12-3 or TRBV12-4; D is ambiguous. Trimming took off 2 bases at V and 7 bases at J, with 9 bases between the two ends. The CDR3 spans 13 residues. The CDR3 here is CASSLSGNQPQHF. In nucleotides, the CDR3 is TGTGCCAGCAGTTTATCCGGGAACCAGCCCCAGCATTTT.

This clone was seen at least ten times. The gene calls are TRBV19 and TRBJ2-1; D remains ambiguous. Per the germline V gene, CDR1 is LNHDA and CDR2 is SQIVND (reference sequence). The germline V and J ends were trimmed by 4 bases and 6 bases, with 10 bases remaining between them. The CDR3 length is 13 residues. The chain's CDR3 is CASSKDRGNEQFF. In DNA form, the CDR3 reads TGTGCCAGTAGTAAGGACCGAGGCAATGAGCAGTTCTTC.

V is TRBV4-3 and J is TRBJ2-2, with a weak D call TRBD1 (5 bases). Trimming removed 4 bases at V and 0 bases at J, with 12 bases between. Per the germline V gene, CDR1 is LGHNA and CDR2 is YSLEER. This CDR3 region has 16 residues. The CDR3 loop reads CASSPQTDTNTGELFF. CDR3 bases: TGCGCCAGCAGCCCGCAGACAGACACGAACACCGGGGAGCTGTTTTTT.

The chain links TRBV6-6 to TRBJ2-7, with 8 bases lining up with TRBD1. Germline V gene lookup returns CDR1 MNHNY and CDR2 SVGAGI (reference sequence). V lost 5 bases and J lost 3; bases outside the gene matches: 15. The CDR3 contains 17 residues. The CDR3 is CASSHNWDRSLDYEQYF. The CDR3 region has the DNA TGTGCCAGCAGTCACAACTGGGACAGGTCGTTGGACTACGAGCAGTACTTC.

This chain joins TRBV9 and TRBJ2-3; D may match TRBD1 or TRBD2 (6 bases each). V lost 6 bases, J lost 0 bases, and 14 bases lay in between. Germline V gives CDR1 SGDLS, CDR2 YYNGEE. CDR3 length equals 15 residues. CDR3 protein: CASTLRGGSTDTQYF. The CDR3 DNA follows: TGTGCCAGCACCCTCCGAGGGGGGAGCACAGATACGCAGTATTTT. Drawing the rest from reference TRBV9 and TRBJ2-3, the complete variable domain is DSGVTQTPKHLITATGQRVTLRCSPRSGDLSVYWYQQSLDQGLQFLIQYYNGEERAKGNILERFSAQQFPDLHSELNLSSLELGDSALYFCASTLRGGSTDTQYFGPGTRLTVL.

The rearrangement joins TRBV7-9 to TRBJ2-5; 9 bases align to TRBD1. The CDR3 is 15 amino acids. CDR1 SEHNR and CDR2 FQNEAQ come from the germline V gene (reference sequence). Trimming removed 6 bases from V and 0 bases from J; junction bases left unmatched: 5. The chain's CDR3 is CASSPTGGYQETQYF. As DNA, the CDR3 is TGTGCCAGCAGTCCGACAGGGGGTTACCAAGAGACCCAGTACTTC.

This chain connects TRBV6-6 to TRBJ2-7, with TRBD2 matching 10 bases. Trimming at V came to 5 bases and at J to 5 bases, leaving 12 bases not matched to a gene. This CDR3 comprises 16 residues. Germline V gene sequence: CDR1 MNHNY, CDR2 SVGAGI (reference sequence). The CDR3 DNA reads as TGTGCCAGCAGTCGACTAGCGGGCAACCCCGGGGACGAGCAGTACTTC. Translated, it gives CASSRLAGNPGDEQYF.

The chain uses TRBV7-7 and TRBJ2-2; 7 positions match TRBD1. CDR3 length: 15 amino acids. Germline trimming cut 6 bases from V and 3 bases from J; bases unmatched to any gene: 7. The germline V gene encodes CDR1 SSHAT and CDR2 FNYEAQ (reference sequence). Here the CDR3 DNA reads TGTGCCAGCAGACTGACTACAGGGGACACCGGGGAGCTGTTTTTT. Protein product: CASRLTTGDTGELFF. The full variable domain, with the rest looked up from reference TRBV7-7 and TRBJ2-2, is GAGVSQSPRYKVTKRGQDVTLRCDPISSHATLYWYQQALGQGPEFLTYFNYEAQPDKSGLPSDRFSAERPEGSISTLTIQRTEQRDSAMYRCASRLTTGDTGELFFGEGSRLTVL.

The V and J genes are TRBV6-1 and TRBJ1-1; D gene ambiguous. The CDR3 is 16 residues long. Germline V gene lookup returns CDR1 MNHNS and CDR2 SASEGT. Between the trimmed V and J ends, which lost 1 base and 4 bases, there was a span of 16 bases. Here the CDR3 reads CASSEGGTRVGTEAFF. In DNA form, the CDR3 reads TGTGCCAGCAGTGAAGGTGGCACCCGGGTGGGCACTGAAGCTTTCTTT.

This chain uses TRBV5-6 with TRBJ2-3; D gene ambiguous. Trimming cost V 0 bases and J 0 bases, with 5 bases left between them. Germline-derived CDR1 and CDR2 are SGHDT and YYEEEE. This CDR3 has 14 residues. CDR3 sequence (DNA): TGTGCCAGCAGCTTGGGTCTTAGCACAGATACGCAGTATTTT. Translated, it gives CASSLGLSTDTQYF.

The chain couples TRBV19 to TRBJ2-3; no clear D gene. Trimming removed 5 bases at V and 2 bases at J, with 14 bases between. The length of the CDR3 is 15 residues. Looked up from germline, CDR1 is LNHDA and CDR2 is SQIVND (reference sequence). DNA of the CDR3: TGTGCCAGTAGTGAGCCGGCGATATTCACAGATACGCAGTATTTT. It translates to CASSEPAIFTDTQYF.

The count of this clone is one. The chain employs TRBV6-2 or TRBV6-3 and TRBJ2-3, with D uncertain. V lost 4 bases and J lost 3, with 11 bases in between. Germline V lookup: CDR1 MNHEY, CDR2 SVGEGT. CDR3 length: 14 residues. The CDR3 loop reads CASSSGVETDTQYF. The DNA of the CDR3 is TGTGCCAGCAGTTCTGGAGTAGAAACAGATACGCAGTATTTT.

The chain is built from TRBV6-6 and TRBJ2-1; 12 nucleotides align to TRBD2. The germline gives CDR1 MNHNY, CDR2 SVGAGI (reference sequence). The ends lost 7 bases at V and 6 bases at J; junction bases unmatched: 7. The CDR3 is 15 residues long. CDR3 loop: CASTNGLAGINEQFF. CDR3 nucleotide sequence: TGTGCCAGCACAAATGGACTAGCGGGAATCAATGAGCAGTTCTTC.

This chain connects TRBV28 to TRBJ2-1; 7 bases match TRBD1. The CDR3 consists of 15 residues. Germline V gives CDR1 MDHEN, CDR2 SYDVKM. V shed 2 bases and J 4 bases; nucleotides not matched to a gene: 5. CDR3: CASSLEGTAYNEQFF. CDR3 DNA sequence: TGTGCCAGCAGTTTAGAGGGGACAGCGTACAATGAGCAGTTCTTC.